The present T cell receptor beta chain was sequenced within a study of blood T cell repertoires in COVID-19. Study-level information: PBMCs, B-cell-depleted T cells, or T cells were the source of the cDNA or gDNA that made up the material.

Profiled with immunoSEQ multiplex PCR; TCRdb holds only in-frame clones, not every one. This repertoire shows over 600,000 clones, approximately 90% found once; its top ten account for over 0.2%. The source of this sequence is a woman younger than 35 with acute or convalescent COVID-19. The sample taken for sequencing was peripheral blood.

The CDR3 region is CAISGPGTEGGYTF. CDR3 nucleotide sequence: TGTGCCATCAGTGGGCCGGGAACTGAAGGTGGCTACACCTTC. The rearrangement uses TRBV10-3 and TRBJ1-2; D unclear. The CDR3 is made up of 14 amino acids. V lost 4 bases and J 7 bases, leaving 16 bases between the germline ends. Germline V gives CDR1 ENHRY, CDR2 SYGVKD.